Listed here is a single T cell receptor (beta chain). The time point is: pre-treatment baseline. These data are taken from a study of blood T cell dynamics during melanoma immunotherapy. The repertoire was sequenced with immunoSEQ multiplex PCR; TCRdb's copy has only in-frame clones and lacks some. This sample has around 14,000 clones, with 85% to 90% found just once. Source: blood, taken from a patient treated with checkpoint blockade. The clonotype comes from a human donor with melanoma.

The CDR3 region has the DNA TGTGCCAGCAGCACGGACAGGGGGCATTTCACCAATCAGCCCCAGCATTTT. It yields the protein CASSTDRGHFTNQPQHF. The chain couples TRBV7-9 to TRBJ1-5; 11 nucleotides line up with TRBD1. There are 17 residues in the CDR3. J was trimmed by 3 bases and V by 5 bases; bases with no gene match: 9. Germline loops: CDR1 SEHNR, CDR2 FQNEAQ (reference sequence).